Listed below are T cell receptor beta chains from one sample, sequenced in a study of OX40 agonist ivuxolimab in advanced cancers. The assay was immunoSEQ multiplex PCR, and TCRdb's table has in-frame clones only and misses some. This table holds 59,000 or so clones, 87% found once. The starting material was CD4+ or CD8+ T cells sorted from blood, obtained in a trial of the OX40 agonist ivuxolimab. Every receptor here comes from an adult with an advanced solid tumor such as melanoma, head and neck, liver or kidney cancer. Each CDR3 is given without its conserved first and last residue. The order of the fields is V gene, J gene, D gene, CDR3 protein. A D gene is named only where the DNA matches it firmly.

v_gene: TRBV29-1; j_gene: TRBJ1-1; d_gene: NA; CDR3aa: SVKSVNTEAF
v_gene: TRBV6-4; j_gene: TRBJ2-7; d_gene: NA; CDR3aa: ASSDSGEEFYEQY
v_gene: TRBV7-9; j_gene: TRBJ1-1; d_gene: TRBD1; CDR3aa: ASRTGTGITEAF
v_gene: TRBV5-1; j_gene: TRBJ2-2; d_gene: NA; CDR3aa: ATRGGLSGELF
v_gene: TRBV4-3; j_gene: TRBJ2-7; d_gene: TRBD2; CDR3aa: ASSQSLPSGSPTYEQY
v_gene: TRBV6-5; j_gene: TRBJ1-5; d_gene: NA; CDR3aa: ASRTDSRRNQPQH
v_gene: TRBV18; j_gene: TRBJ2-2; d_gene: NA; CDR3aa: ASSPVLAENTGELF
v_gene: TRBV5-5; j_gene: TRBJ2-7; d_gene: TRBD2; CDR3aa: ASSFSAGISYEQY
v_gene: TRBV30; j_gene: TRBJ2-3; d_gene: NA; CDR3aa: AWSENTDTQY
v_gene: TRBV29-1; j_gene: TRBJ1-2; d_gene: NA; CDR3aa: SVIQDLDYGYT
v_gene: TRBV18; j_gene: TRBJ2-2; d_gene: NA; CDR3aa: ASSPPGSRGNTGELF
v_gene: TRBV6-5; j_gene: TRBJ2-7; d_gene: NA; CDR3aa: ASSYSALGSYEQY
v_gene: TRBV2; j_gene: TRBJ1-1; d_gene: NA; CDR3aa: ASSVFSNTEAF
v_gene: TRBV2; j_gene: TRBJ1-2; d_gene: NA; CDR3aa: ASSETEDYGYT
v_gene: TRBV18; j_gene: TRBJ1-1; d_gene: NA; CDR3aa: ASLSNTEAF
v_gene: TRBV9; j_gene: TRBJ2-3; d_gene: TRBD2; CDR3aa: ASTPGGRASTDTQY
v_gene: TRBV19; j_gene: TRBJ1-1; d_gene: NA; CDR3aa: ASRQPMNTEAF
v_gene: TRBV6-1; j_gene: TRBJ2-7; d_gene: NA; CDR3aa: ASSESRPGEQY
v_gene: TRBV7-3; j_gene: TRBJ2-1; d_gene: NA; CDR3aa: ASSLTTGRNEQF
v_gene: TRBV10-3; j_gene: TRBJ2-7; d_gene: TRBD1; CDR3aa: AIQRTGFYEQY
v_gene: TRBV4-1; j_gene: TRBJ2-4; d_gene: NA; CDR3aa: ASSQLTALVVGNIQY
v_gene: TRBV7-9; j_gene: TRBJ1-6; d_gene: TRBD1; CDR3aa: ASSATGESPLH
v_gene: TRBV12-5; j_gene: TRBJ2-1; d_gene: NA; CDR3aa: ASGSRGNGYNEQF
v_gene: TRBV28; j_gene: TRBJ2-5; d_gene: NA; CDR3aa: ASKRGQKYQETQY
v_gene: TRBV4-1; j_gene: TRBJ1-2; d_gene: NA; CDR3aa: ASSQVSRADYGYT
v_gene: TRBV5-6; j_gene: TRBJ2-5; d_gene: TRBD1; CDR3aa: ASSYLDRDGETQY
v_gene: TRBV11-3; j_gene: TRBJ1-1; d_gene: TRBD1; CDR3aa: ASSASTGEGTEAF
v_gene: TRBV11-3; j_gene: TRBJ2-5; d_gene: TRBD1; CDR3aa: ASSTRTGGRQETQY
v_gene: TRBV19; j_gene: TRBJ1-6; d_gene: NA; CDR3aa: ASRRAQGGNSPLH